This entry lists 6 T cell receptor beta chains sequenced from one sample in a study of Graves' ophthalmopathy and Graves' hyperthyroidism. The authors amplified TCR beta CDR3 regions, and they did so from RNA transcripts for repertoire sequencing. An initial RT-PCR round employing HTBI primers preceded a second-round multiplex PCR. TCRdb re-analysed the multiplex PCR reads in MiXCR, keeping a single row per CDR3 protein. The data hold 200,000 to 250,000 distinct CDR3 sequences, with 25% to 30% observed a single time. Input material: peripheral blood. Receptors were obtained from a man aged 45-65 years with Graves' ophthalmopathy.

This clonotype was counted many times. J is TRBJ2-5 and V is TRBV7-9; D unclear. Germline V gene lookup returns CDR1 SEHNR and CDR2 FQNEAQ (reference sequence). The CDR3 runs to 13 residues. Trimming shortened V by 2 bases and J by 10 bases, and 14 bases separated the two germline ends. The CDR3 DNA reads as TGTGCCAGCAGCTTAAGCTCCGGATTTGGCCAGTACTTC. The encoded protein is CASSLSSGFGQYF.

The V and J genes are TRBV12-3 or TRBV12-4 and TRBJ2-7; D ambiguous. The CDR3 is 14 amino acids. V lost 3 bases, J lost 0 bases, and 9 bases lay in between. The CDR3 protein is CASSFSASSYEQYF. The CDR3 DNA follows: TGTGCCAGCAGTTTTTCAGCCAGCTCCTACGAGCAGTACTTC.

The J gene is TRBJ1-5, the V gene TRBV5-1, with a tentative D call TRBD1 (5 bases). V was clipped by 0 bases and J by 4 bases, with 8 bases between them. The CDR3 totals 14 residues. Per the germline V gene, CDR1 is SGHRS and CDR2 is YFSETQ. The CDR3 sequence: CASSLEAGNQPQHF. The CDR3 nucleotides are TGCGCCAGCAGCTTGGAGGCAGGGAATCAGCCCCAGCATTTT.

This clonotype was seen repeatedly, ten times or more. The rearrangement uses TRBV5-1 and TRBJ2-2, with 14 bases that match TRBD2. The length of the CDR3 is 16 residues. Germline V CDR1 and CDR2: SGHRS, YFSETQ. The junction had 5 bases not matched to a gene; V was cut back by 4 bases and J by 6 bases. CDR3 DNA sequence: TGCGCCAGCAGCCCCCCGGGACTAGCGGGAGCCGGGGAGCTGTTTTTT. Translation: CASSPPGLAGAGELFF.

This clonotype has at least ten counts. The J gene is TRBJ2-3, the V gene TRBV4-2; TRBD2 matches at 7 bases. Germline CDR1 and CDR2: LGHNA and YNFKEQ. The CDR3 contains 16 residues. The trim removed 0 bases at V and 1 base at J, leaving 4 bases unmatched. CDR3 in DNA: TGTGCCAGCAGCCAAGATTCTAGCGGAGGCACAGATACGCAGTATTTT. It codes for CASSQDSSGGTDTQYF.

This clonotype appeared many times. The chain carries TRBV19 and TRBJ2-7; 8 bases map to TRBD1. Losses at the gene ends were 5 bases for V and 3 bases for J; bases not matched to a gene: 3. Germline V CDR1 and CDR2: LNHDA, SQIVND (reference sequence). The CDR3 sequence is 13 residues long. CDR3 region: CASSGQGFYEQYF. The CDR3, as DNA: TGTGCCAGTAGTGGACAGGGATTCTACGAGCAGTACTTC. Complete variable domain (other parts from reference TRBV19 and TRBJ2-7): DGGITQSPKYLFRKEGQNVTLSCEQNLNHDAMYWYRQDPGQGLRLIYYSQIVNDFQKGDIAEGYSVSREKKESFPLTVTSAQKNPTAFYLCASSGQGFYEQYFGPGTRLTVT.